The 9 T cell receptor beta chains in this list originate from one sample, sequenced in a study of blood T cells in healthy people across ages. A J-beta primer mix and a sample-barcoded 5' primer were used in a second PCR of about 7 to 12 cycles. TCRdb ran MiXCR on the 5' RACE reads and lists one entry per CDR3 protein. Among 800,000 to 1,300,000 distinct CDR3 sequences listed, 20% to 25% were seen once. These data also formed part of another study, on T cells of mothers and their children.

Sequencing was performed on blood. These receptor sequences come from a girl aged 2 to 10 in good health.

This clonotype appeared a few times. V gene TRBV6-2 or TRBV6-3 combines with J gene TRBJ2-5; perhaps TRBD2 as D (5 bases). This CDR3 comprises 15 residues. Trimming removed 6 bases at V and 4 bases at J, with 18 bases between. The germline V gene has CDR1 MNHEY and CDR2 SVGEGT. DNA for the CDR3: TGTGCCAGCAGGCTCCTCGGGGTCCCTGGAGAGACCCAGTACTTC. The encoded protein is CASRLLGVPGETQYF.

The chain uses TRBV20-1 and TRBJ2-7; D not certain. V gave up 3 bases and J gave up 2 bases, with 17 bases separating them. The length of the CDR3 is 15 residues. CDR1 is DFQATT, CDR2 SNEGSKA, per germline (reference sequence). The CDR3: CSASGRYAPTYEQYF. The CDR3 DNA reads TGCAGTGCTAGCGGTCGTTACGCCCCCACCTACGAGCAGTACTTC.

This chain joins TRBV12-3 or TRBV12-4 and TRBJ2-3; D is unresolved. The V and J ends lost 2 bases and 12 bases respectively, with 9 bases between them. The CDR3 covers 11 residues. Here the CDR3 reads CASSLSAAQYF. Written as DNA, the CDR3 is TGTGCCAGCAGTTTATCGGCCGCCCAGTATTTT.

This chain links TRBV7-3 with TRBJ2-3; 7 nucleotides agree with TRBD2. Germline V gene lookup returns CDR1 SGHTA and CDR2 FQGTGA. The trim removed 4 bases at V and 8 bases at J, leaving 9 bases unmatched. The CDR3 is made up of 14 amino acids. CDR3 DNA: TGTGCCAGCAGCTCGCCACTAGCGCCAGCTACGCAGTATTTT. It specifies CASSSPLAPATQYF.

V and J are TRBV29-1 and TRBJ2-3, with D possibly being TRBD2 (5 bases). Germline values: CDR1 SQVTM, CDR2 ANQGSEA. This CDR3 has 15 amino acids. The V end was cut by 5 bases, the J end by 1 base, with 16 bases between. The CDR3 DNA reads TGCAGCGTTCTCGACCAGCGGAGACGCACAGATACGCAGTATTTT. Translating it yields CSVLDQRRRTDTQYF.

The V call is TRBV6-2 or TRBV6-3, the J call TRBJ2-7, with a weak D call TRBD2 (5 bases). V lost 10 bases to trimming and J lost 2 bases, with 9 bases between them. This CDR3 is 11 amino acids long. Per germline, CDR1 MNHEY and CDR2 SVGEGT. The CDR3 bases are TGTGCCACCAACGGGGCCTACGAGCAGTACTTC. Translating it yields CATNGAYEQYF.

The rearrangement links TRBV3-1 to TRBJ2-5; D unresolved. CDR1 is LGHDT, CDR2 YNNKEL, per germline (reference sequence). V was cut by 4 bases and J by 5 bases, with 11 bases left in between. This CDR3 has 13 amino acids. As DNA, the CDR3 is TGTGCCAGCAGCCTTTCATTGGTCGAGACCCAGTACTTC. It translates to CASSLSLVETQYF.

This clonotype came up a few times. The gene calls are TRBV4-2 and TRBJ2-1; TRBD2 matches at 9 bases. The CDR3 runs to 15 residues. In germline, CDR1 is LGHNA, CDR2 YNFKEQ. V shed 2 bases, J shed 7 bases, and the junction held 6 bases outside the gene matches. CDR3 DNA sequence: TGTGCCAGCAGCCAACCCATAGCGGGGGATAATGAGCAGTTCTTC. Its translation is CASSQPIAGDNEQFF.

This clonotype has a single count. One end of the junction fails to match germline, which may point to a read error. The genes are TRBV28 and TRBJ2-7; TRBD1 agrees at 7 bases. The CDR3 is 14 residues long. Germline V gene data show CDR1 as MDHEN and CDR2 as SYDVKM. CDR3 sequence: CASRRTGGSCEQYF. The CDR3 DNA sequence: TGTGCCAGCAGGCGGACAGGCGGTTCCTGCGAGCAGTACTTC.